This T cell receptor (beta chain) derives from a study of monozygotic twins with inflammatory bowel disease. Study conclusions and caveats: Reduced clonotype sharing with other individuals was observed in IBD patients relative to healthy twins, especially with disease activity. Some repertoire variability may stem from patients' differing immunosuppressive treatments.

Every TCR library drew on about 3,300 ng of total RNA. TCRdb reprocessed the 5' RACE reads, with one entry per CDR3 protein and no DNA. This repertoire includes a few hundred thousand distinct CDR3 sequences. Germline V gene lookup returns CDR1 DFQATT and CDR2 SNEGSKA (reference sequence). CDR3 length: 13 amino acids. Turning to this clonotype: The antigen is not known.

The chain is built from TRBV20-1 and TRBJ2-7. Sequencing was carried out using blood. This sequence was found in a human donor with ulcerative colitis or Crohn's disease, or a healthy co-twin of an affected twin (not recorded which). This chain's CDR3 is CSARSPQLDEQYF.